Many counts were recorded for the clone carrying this TCR beta chain. Its antigen is still unknown. The data are from a study of CD8 T cells in ankylosing spondylitis. The study, taken as a whole, reports: Roughly eight highly homologous variants made up a TCR beta motif, and this motif appeared characteristic of ankylosing spondylitis blood. There was reportedly significant enrichment of clones that were disease-linked in matched ankylosing spondylitis synovial fluid. Prior work had noted some motif variants in reactive arthritis blood and synovial fluid.

Using quantitative 5'-RACE with molecular barcodes, the authors made TCR beta libraries. TCRdb analysed the 5' RACE reads with MiXCR anew, one entry per CDR3 protein. The sample comprises over 600,000 distinct CDR3 sequences, about 20% of which are singletons, and about 19% rests with the top ten. Germline values: CDR1 SGHVS, CDR2 FQNEAQ. The CDR3 is 14 residues long. The V end was cut by 5 bases, the J end by 4 bases, with 15 bases between. The sample consisted of blood, either unsorted or a sorted T cell fraction (not recorded which). The chain uses TRBV7-8 and TRBJ2-7, with D perhaps TRBD1 or TRBD2 (5 bases each). This clonotype was sampled from a male donor with ankylosing spondylitis. The CDR3 sequence is CASSLGTGRYEQYF. In nucleotides, the CDR3 is TGTGCCAGCAGCCTAGGGACGGGACGTTACGAGCAGTACTTC.